A selection of T cell receptor beta chains follows, all from one sample in a study of blood T cell repertoires in COVID-19. Produced via immunoSEQ multiplex PCR; TCRdb's table is partial and in-frame only. Among more than 150,000 clones, roughly 80% were seen once, and the ten largest hold approximately 15%. The source material was PBMCs or T cells enriched from blood (not recorded which). These receptors all come from a man in his 60s who had been exposed to COVID-19. Both conserved end residues are part of each CDR3. The order of the fields is V gene, D gene, clone size, J gene, CDR3 protein, CDR3 DNA. The D gene is left open where the match is weak. Only part of the rows carry a size: once, few, many, or a class if the clone is expanded.

>TRBV4-1|.|.|TRBJ2-7
CASSRGTGVLDEQYF
TGCGCCAGCAGCCGAGGTACGGGGGTTCTAGACGAGCAGTACTTC
>TRBV2|.|.|TRBJ1-2
CASSLETGVGYGYTF
TGTGCCAGCAGCCTTGAGACAGGCGTCGGCTATGGCTACACCTTC
>TRBV7-9|TRBD1|.|TRBJ2-7
CASSPQGAVSREQYF
TGTGCCAGCAGCCCACAGGGGGCGGTATCTCGCGAGCAGTACTTC
>TRBV18|.|.|TRBJ1-2
CASSTTGSAGYTF
TGTGCCAGCTCAACTACAGGGTCCGCTGGCTACACCTTC
>TRBV19|.|.|TRBJ2-3
CATARQSSTDTQYF
TGTGCCACCGCCAGACAATCTAGCACAGATACGCAGTATTTT
>TRBV6-2/TRBV6-3|.|.|TRBJ2-6
CASSYPSGRANVLTF
TGTGCCAGCAGTTACCCCTCAGGGAGGGCCAACGTCCTGACTTTC
>TRBV19|.|.|TRBJ1-1
CASTNRGAGAFF
TGTGCCAGTACCAATCGGGGGGCGGGAGCTTTCTTT
>TRBV9|TRBD1|.|TRBJ2-1
CASSVTGGTGASPSYNEQFF
TGTGCCAGCAGCGTGACCGGCGGGACAGGGGCTAGCCCTTCCTACAATGAGCAGTTCTTC
>TRBV27|TRBD1|.|TRBJ1-2
CASRVDRASEGYTF
TGTGCCAGCAGGGTAGACAGGGCTTCGGAGGGCTACACCTTC
>TRBV29-1|.|.|TRBJ1-3
CSVVADYSGNTIYF
TGCAGCGTTGTCGCGGACTACTCTGGAAACACCATATATTTT
>TRBV4-3|TRBD1|.|TRBJ1-2
CASSQVTQGNYGYTF
TGCGCCAGCAGCCAAGTTACACAGGGGAACTATGGCTACACCTTC
>TRBV27|.|few|TRBJ2-7
CASSQFLGIGEQYF
TGTGCCAGCAGCCAATTTTTGGGCATCGGCGAGCAGTACTTC
>TRBV19|.|.|TRBJ2-2
CASSIRLYTGELFF
TGTGCCAGTAGTATTCGACTCTACACCGGGGAGCTGTTTTTT
>TRBV19|.|few|TRBJ1-2
CASTSILIPFGGYTF
TGTGCCAGTACCTCTATACTCATTCCTTTCGGGGGCTACACCTTC
>TRBV19|.|few|TRBJ2-1
CASSTKDWYNEQFF
TGTGCCAGTAGTACCAAAGACTGGTACAATGAGCAGTTCTTC
>TRBV19|TRBD2|.|TRBJ2-1
CASSQLAGGPGNEQFF
TGTGCCAGTAGTCAACTAGCGGGAGGGCCGGGCAATGAGCAGTTCTTC
>TRBV30|TRBD1|.|TRBJ2-7
CAWTGQEDEQYF
TGTGCCTGGACCGGACAGGAGGACGAGCAGTACTTC
>TRBV7-8|TRBD2|.|TRBJ2-1
CASSLGTSGANEQFF
TGTGCCAGCAGCTTAGGGACTAGCGGAGCCAATGAGCAGTTCTTC
>TRBV24-1|.|.|TRBJ1-2
CATSDHRAGGYYGYTF
TGTGCCACCAGTGACCACAGGGCCGGTGGCTATTATGGCTACACCTTC
>TRBV7-9|TRBD1|once|TRBJ2-5
CASSHGQQGAGETQYF
TGTGCCAGCAGCCATGGACAGCAGGGGGCAGGAGAGACCCAGTACTTC
>TRBV10-3|TRBD2|many|TRBJ2-7
CAIMGTSRAYEQYF
TGTGCCATTATGGGGACTAGCCGGGCCTACGAGCAGTACTTC
>TRBV9|TRBD2|.|TRBJ2-3
CASSTSGRASDTQYF
TGTGCCAGCAGTACGAGCGGGAGGGCCTCAGATACGCAGTATTTT
>TRBV30|TRBD2|.|TRBJ2-7
CAWSVHDLFGTSGSRYEQYF
TGTGCCTGGAGTGTACATGATTTGTTTGGGACTAGCGGGAGTCGCTACGAGCAGTACTTC
>TRBV7-9|TRBD1|.|TRBJ2-7
CASSPGQGASGFSYEQYF
TGTGCCAGCAGCCCCGGACAGGGGGCTAGCGGGTTTTCCTACGAGCAGTACTTC
>TRBV9|TRBD1|many|TRBJ2-5
CASSVKETGNRKTQYF
TGTGCCAGCAGCGTAAAGGAGACAGGGAATAGAAAGACCCAGTACTTC
>TRBV7-2|TRBD1|.|TRBJ2-1
CASSLQGEEGEQFF
TGTGCCAGCAGCTTACAGGGGGAAGAGGGTGAGCAGTTCTTC
>TRBV4-3|TRBD1|.|TRBJ1-4
CASSQGRQGYYEKLFF
TGCGCCAGCAGCCAAGGTCGACAGGGGTATTATGAAAAACTGTTTTTT
>TRBV6-5|TRBD1|.|TRBJ1-6
CAGSYLGGDSPLHF
TGTGCCGGCAGTTACTTAGGGGGCGATTCACCCCTCCACTTT
>TRBV7-2|.|.|TRBJ1-2
CASRHTGYYGYTF
TGTGCCAGCAGACATACAGGGTACTATGGCTACACCTTC
>TRBV19|TRBD1|.|TRBJ1-5
CASRVGQGQDQPQHF
TGTGCCAGTAGGGTCGGACAGGGACAGGATCAGCCCCAGCATTTT
>TRBV2|TRBD1|.|TRBJ2-3
CASRDGTASWADTQYF
TGTGCCAGCAGGGACGGGACAGCCTCTTGGGCTGATACGCAGTATTTT
>TRBV19|.|.|TRBJ2-7
CASRQIPYEQYF
TGTGCCAGTCGACAAATTCCCTACGAGCAGTACTTC
>TRBV4-2|TRBD1|.|TRBJ1-1
CASSQPDRGATEAFF
TGTGCCAGCAGCCAGCCGGACAGGGGAGCCACTGAAGCTTTCTTT
>TRBV6-1|.|.|TRBJ2-1
CASSGGAHSGYNEQFF
TGTGCCAGCAGTGGAGGAGCCCATAGCGGTTACAATGAGCAGTTCTTC
>TRBV15|TRBD1|.|TRBJ2-3
CATSRHLGQGTDTQYF
TGTGCCACCAGCAGGCATCTAGGACAGGGCACAGATACGCAGTATTTT
>TRBV6-2/TRBV6-3|.|.|TRBJ1-2
CASSYPAGGNYGYTF
TGTGCCAGCAGTTACCCCGCCGGAGGGAACTATGGCTACACCTTC
>TRBV29-1|.|few|TRBJ1-2
CSVEDWGRGDGYTF
TGCAGCGTTGAAGATTGGGGCCGGGGGGATGGCTACACCTTC
>TRBV19|TRBD2|few|TRBJ2-5
CASSSSGPPRQTQYF
TGTGCCAGTAGTTCTAGCGGACCGCCCCGACAGACCCAGTACTTC
>TRBV7-8|.|.|TRBJ2-3
CASSLGGRDTQYF
TGTGCCAGCAGCTTGGGGGGGCGGGATACGCAGTATTTT
>TRBV6-5|TRBD2|.|TRBJ2-1
CASSYSAGSSYNEQFF
TGTGCCAGCAGTTACTCAGCGGGAAGCTCCTACAATGAGCAGTTCTTC
>TRBV5-1|TRBD2|.|TRBJ2-3
CASRPAGVGTDTQYF
TGCGCCAGCAGGCCAGCGGGAGTGGGCACAGATACGCAGTATTTT
>TRBV9|.|once|TRBJ1-2
CASSVGPRDYGYTF
TGTGCCAGCAGCGTAGGCCCCAGGGATTATGGCTACACCTTC
>TRBV24-1|TRBD1|.|TRBJ1-2
CATSEQGANYGYTF
TGTGCCACCAGTGAGCAGGGGGCCAACTATGGCTACACCTTC
>TRBV9|TRBD1|once|TRBJ2-7
CASSVEGAGGYEQYF
TGTGCCAGCAGCGTAGAGGGGGCAGGGGGCTACGAGCAGTACTTC
>TRBV5-1|TRBD1|.|TRBJ1-4
CASSSGQSNEKLFF
TGCGCCAGCAGCTCGGGACAGTCTAATGAAAAACTGTTTTTT
>TRBV3-1/TRBV3-2|TRBD2|.|TRBJ2-1
CASSQDKRLAGGYNEQFF
TGTGCCAGCAGCCAAGATAAGAGGCTAGCGGGAGGTTACAATGAGCAGTTCTTC
>TRBV7-3|.|.|TRBJ2-5
CASSVDASDQETQYF
TGTGCCAGCAGCGTAGACGCTAGCGACCAAGAGACCCAGTACTTC
>TRBV24-1|.|few|TRBJ1-5
CATSRPGTNQPQHF
TGTGCCACCAGTCGACCAGGGACTAATCAGCCCCAGCATTTT
>TRBV6-6|.|.|TRBJ2-7
CASSSGILPEEQYF
TGTGCCAGCAGTTCCGGGATCCTCCCGGAGGAGCAGTACTTC